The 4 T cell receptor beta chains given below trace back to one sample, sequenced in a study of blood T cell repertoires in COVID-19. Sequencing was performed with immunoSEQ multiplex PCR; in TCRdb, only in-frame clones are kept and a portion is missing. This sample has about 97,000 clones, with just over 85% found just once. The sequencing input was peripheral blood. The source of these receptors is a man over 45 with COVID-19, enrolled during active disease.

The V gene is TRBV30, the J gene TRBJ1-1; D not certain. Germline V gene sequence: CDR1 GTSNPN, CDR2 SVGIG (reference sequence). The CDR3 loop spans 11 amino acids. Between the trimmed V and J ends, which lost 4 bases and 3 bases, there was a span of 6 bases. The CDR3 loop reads CAWTQYTEAFF. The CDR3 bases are TGTGCCTGGACACAATACACTGAAGCTTTCTTT.

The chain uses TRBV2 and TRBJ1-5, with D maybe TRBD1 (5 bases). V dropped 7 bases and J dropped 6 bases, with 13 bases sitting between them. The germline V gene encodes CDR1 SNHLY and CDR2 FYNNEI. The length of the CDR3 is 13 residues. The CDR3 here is CASNLGTTQPQHF. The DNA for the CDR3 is TGTGCCAGCAATCTCGGGACTACTCAGCCCCAGCATTTT.

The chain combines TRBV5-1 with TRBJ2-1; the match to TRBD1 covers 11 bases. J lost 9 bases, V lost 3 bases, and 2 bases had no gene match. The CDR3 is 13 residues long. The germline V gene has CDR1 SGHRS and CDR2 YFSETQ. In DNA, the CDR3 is TGCGCCAGCAGCTGGACAGGGGGCGGTGAGCAGTTCTTC. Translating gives CASSWTGGGEQFF.

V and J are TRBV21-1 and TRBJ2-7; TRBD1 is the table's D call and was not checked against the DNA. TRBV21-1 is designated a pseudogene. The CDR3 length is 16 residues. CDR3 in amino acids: CASSTSRNSHSYEQYF. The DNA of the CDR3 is TGTGCCAGCAGCACGTCCCGGAACAGCCATTCCTACGAGCAGTACTTC.